The rows below give T cell receptor beta chains drawn from one sample of a study of blood T cell repertoires in COVID-19. Clones were sequenced by immunoSEQ multiplex PCR, and TCRdb holds only the in-frame ones, with some missing. The table includes approximately 27,000 clones, 80% to 90% detected once. Sequencing was done on a sample of peripheral blood. The receptors come from a woman aged 50 to 60 with active COVID-19. CDR3s include the opening cysteine and the closing phenylalanine or tryptophan. The order of the fields is clone size, J gene, D gene, V gene, CDR3 DNA, CDR3 protein. A D gene is named only where the DNA matches it firmly. The size field is filled for only some rows; it gives once, few, many or a size class.

once TRBJ2-7 TRBD2 TRBV5-4 TGTGCCAGCAGCGGGGGGGGCGAGCAGTACTTC CASSGGGEQYF
NA TRBJ1-6 NA TRBV7-9 TGTGCCAGCAGCTTAGTCCAGGGTCTGTCACCCCTCCACTTT CASSLVQGLSPLHF
NA TRBJ1-1 NA TRBV7-9 TGTGCCAGCAGCTTACTTGGACAAATGAACACTGAAGCTTTCTTT CASSLLGQMNTEAFF
NA TRBJ2-4 TRBD2 TRBV4-2 TGTGCCAGCAGCCTCACACTAGCGGAAAACATTCAGTACTTC CASSLTLAENIQYF
NA TRBJ1-2 TRBD1 TRBV5-1 TGCGCCAGCAGCTTGGCGGGGGGACAGGTTGGCTACACCTTC CASSLAGGQVGYTF
once TRBJ1-2 NA TRBV6-1 TGTGCCAGCAGTGATGGGTGGGGGCGTTATGGCTACACCTTC CASSDGWGRYGYTF
NA TRBJ1-6 NA TRBV5-1 TGCGCCAGCAGCTTATTCGGCAGGGATGAATCACCCCTCCACTTT CASSLFGRDESPLHF
NA TRBJ2-5 TRBD2 TRBV11-3 TGTGCCAGCAGCTTGACTAGCGGCGTGGAGACCCAGTACTTC CASSLTSGVETQYF
NA TRBJ2-3 TRBD2 TRBV2 TGTGCCAGCAGTGGGGCTAGCGGGACACGGACAGATACGCAGTATTTT CASSGASGTRTDTQYF
NA TRBJ1-2 NA TRBV6-5 TGTGCCAGCCGGCGACAGATATATGGCTACACCTTC CASRRQIYGYTF
once TRBJ1-2 NA TRBV5-1 TGCGCCAGCAGCTTGGATAGGGGTGGGTTATATGGCTACACCTTC CASSLDRGGLYGYTF
once TRBJ1-1 NA TRBV6-5 TGTGCCAGCTCAACAGGGATCGCTGAAGCTTTCTTT CASSTGIAEAFF
NA TRBJ2-3 NA TRBV19 TGTGCCGATACAGGGTGCGCAGATACGCAGTATTTT CADTGCADTQYF
NA TRBJ1-4 NA TRBV28 TGTGCCAGCAGTTTATATCCAGGTGGGGCCGAAAAACTGTTTTTT CASSLYPGGAEKLFF
NA TRBJ2-1 NA TRBV9 TGTGCCAGCAGCGTATCAATGGGACTCTACAATGAGCAGTTCTTC CASSVSMGLYNEQFF
NA TRBJ2-6 NA TRBV6-1 TGTGCCAGCAGTGAAGAGCTCCCTGGGGCCAACGTCCTGACTTTC CASSEELPGANVLTF
few TRBJ2-6 TRBD1 TRBV29-1 TGCAGCGTAGAGAGACTGACAGGGTCCGGGGCCAACGTCCTGACTTTC CSVERLTGSGANVLTF
NA TRBJ2-7 TRBD1 TRBV5-4 TGTGCCAGCAGCACCGCCGGGACAGGCTACGAGCAGTACTTC CASSTAGTGYEQYF
NA TRBJ2-5 TRBD2 TRBV7-6 TGTGCCAGCAGCTTACGGGGGACTAGCCCGTACCAAGAGACCCAGTACTTC CASSLRGTSPYQETQYF
NA TRBJ1-1 TRBD1 TRBV5-1 TGCGCCAGCAGCTTGTTTCAACAGGGGGCATGGACTGAAGCTTTCTTT CASSLFQQGAWTEAFF
NA TRBJ2-7 NA TRBV28 TGTGCCAGCAGCTCCGGGTCCTACGAGCAGTACTTC CASSSGSYEQYF
once TRBJ2-7 TRBD1 TRBV28 TGTGCCAGCAGTGGGCGACAGGGACCTTACGAGCAGTACTTC CASSGRQGPYEQYF
NA TRBJ1-4 NA TRBV5-1 TGCGCCAGCAGCTTGGCGCCGGGTATTGGGGAAAAACTGTTTTTT CASSLAPGIGEKLFF
NA TRBJ1-4 TRBD1 TRBV28 TGTGCCAGCAGTTCAACAGGGGGGGGTAATGAAAAACTGTTTTTT CASSSTGGGNEKLFF
NA TRBJ2-1 TRBD2 TRBV11-2 TGTGCCAGCAGCTTAGATCCCACTAGCGGGAGCGGGCAGTTCTTC CASSLDPTSGSGQFF
NA TRBJ2-7 TRBD2 TRBV18 TGTGCCAGCTCACCAGTAAGATCCTGGGTCGGCGGGGGTAAACACGAGCAGTACTTC CASSPVRSWVGGGKHEQYF
NA TRBJ2-3 NA TRBV9 TGTGCCAGCAGCGTAGGTGGGAGTAGAGATACGCAGTATTTT CASSVGGSRDTQYF
once TRBJ2-1 TRBD1 TRBV11-3 TGTGCCAGCAGCATTGGACAGGGAGAAGGCAATGAGCAGTTCTTC CASSIGQGEGNEQFF
NA TRBJ2-1 TRBD2 TRBV13 TGTGCCAGCAGCCTAGCGGGAGGAACATACAATGAGCAGTTCTTC CASSLAGGTYNEQFF
NA TRBJ2-5 NA TRBV7-2 TGTGCCAGCAGCTTAGACTCACGAGAGACCCAGTACTTC CASSLDSRETQYF
medium-sized TRBJ2-1 TRBD2 TRBV15 TGTGCCACCAGCGGACTAGCGGACAATGAGCAGTTCTTC CATSGLADNEQFF
NA TRBJ1-2 TRBD1 TRBV27 TGTGCCAGCAGTCCCATACAGGGGAGCTATGGCTACACCTTC CASSPIQGSYGYTF
NA TRBJ2-5 NA TRBV14 TGTGCCAGCAGCCAAGTTCGGTGGCCGGGACAAGAGACCCAGTACTTC CASSQVRWPGQETQYF
NA TRBJ2-2 TRBD2 TRBV24-1 TGTGCCACCAGCGCCCAGGAGGGACGTCGGACTAGCGGGGGTTACACCGGGGAGCTGTTTTTT CATSAQEGRRTSGGYTGELFF
NA TRBJ2-1 TRBD2 TRBV9 TGTGCCAGCGGGACTAGCGGGAGTGGCTATGAGCAGTTCTTC CASGTSGSGYEQFF
NA TRBJ1-1 TRBD1 TRBV9 TGTGCCAGCAGCACCCAGGGGGGGAACACTGAAGCTTTCTTT CASSTQGGNTEAFF
NA TRBJ1-2 NA TRBV5-6 TGTGCCAGCAGCTTGTTTGCTTCGGGGTACTATGGCTACACCTTC CASSLFASGYYGYTF
NA TRBJ2-7 NA TRBV7-2 TGTGCCAGCAGCCCGGGGAGGTCCTACTCCTACGAGCAGTACTTC CASSPGRSYSYEQYF
NA TRBJ2-1 TRBD2 TRBV7-3 TGTGCCAGCAGCCAAGAGGGCGGGAGGTACAATGAGCAGTTCTTC CASSQEGGRYNEQFF
NA TRBJ2-2 TRBD2 TRBV4-2 TGTGCCAGCAGCCAAGATATAGGAGCGGGGAGGCGCACCGGGGAGCTGTTTTTT CASSQDIGAGRRTGELFF
NA TRBJ1-1 NA TRBV5-6 TGTGCCAGCAGCTCGCAACAGGGAGGGGGAACTGAAGCTTTCTTT CASSSQQGGGTEAFF
NA TRBJ2-7 TRBD1 TRBV2 TGTGCCAGCTTGGACAACAGGGGCGACTACGAGCAGTACTTC CASLDNRGDYEQYF
NA TRBJ2-6 NA TRBV9 TGTGCCAGCAGCGGGCAAAGCTCTGGGGCCAACGTCCTGACTTTC CASSGQSSGANVLTF
NA TRBJ1-1 NA TRBV29-1 TGCAGCGTTGGTGACGCGAGGTTGAACACTGAAGCTTTCTTT CSVGDARLNTEAFF
NA TRBJ1-2 TRBD1 TRBV24-1 TGTGCCACCAGTGATTCAAGGACAGGGGGCGAAGGCTACACCTTC CATSDSRTGGEGYTF
NA TRBJ2-3 TRBD2 TRBV4-2 TGTGCCAGCAGCCCCCTAGCGGGAGGGACAGATACGCAGTATTTT CASSPLAGGTDTQYF
once TRBJ1-5 NA TRBV5-1 TGCGCCAGCAGCTTGGTAGGGGGTGGCGATCAGCCCCAGCATTTT CASSLVGGGDQPQHF
NA TRBJ2-5 TRBD1 TRBV15 TGTGCCACCAGCAGAGCCTGGATGCAGGGGGCACAAGAGACCCAGTACTTC CATSRAWMQGAQETQYF
NA TRBJ2-6 TRBD2 TRBV19 TGTGCCAGTATGGGACTAGCGGGGAGGTCCTCTGGGGCCAACGTCCTGACTTTC CASMGLAGRSSGANVLTF
once TRBJ2-1 TRBD1 TRBV5-1 TGCGCCAGCAGCCCAGGGGGTGGTTACAATGAGCAGTTCTTC CASSPGGGYNEQFF
NA TRBJ2-2 TRBD1 TRBV27 TGTGCCAGCAGTTTAGGGGGGACAGGGGTAAGGACCGGGGAGCTGTTTTTT CASSLGGTGVRTGELFF